These 22 T cell receptor beta chains came from one sample sequenced in a study of cytomegalovirus exposure and HLA in healthy donors (dated by TCRdb to about 2017). The library came from the immunoSEQ multiplex PCR assay. The multiplex PCR relied on a mix of 60 forward primers for TCR Vbeta segments and 13 reverse primers for TCR Jbeta segments. The source is immuneACCESS, and TCRdb retained only in-frame sequences with V and J called. Part of the clones is not carried over; for the studies checked, unresolved V genes explain less than half of this, and the remainder is unexplained. A total of some 170,000 clones appear in this sample, 70% to 80% of them only once. The ten largest make up 1.3% to 1.5% of the sample. The sequenced sample was PBMCs. These receptors came from a man between 60 and 75 years old in good health and CMV-seronegative.

Concerning this clone: At one boundary the junction diverges from the germline segment, which might be a read error. The rearrangement joins TRBV2 to TRBJ2-7, with D possibly matching TRBD1 (6 bases). The germline gives CDR1 SNHLY, CDR2 FYNNEI. This CDR3 has 15 residues. CDR3 sequence reads: CASTRGSISSYEQCF. The CDR3 region has the DNA TGTGCCAGCACCAGGGGATCAATCTCCTCCTACGAGCAGTGCTTC.

The CDR3 sequence: CASSPLLVETQYF. CDR3 nucleotide sequence: TGCGCCAGCAGCCCACTGTTGGTGGAGACCCAGTACTTC. The chain couples TRBV4-1 to TRBJ2-5; D uncertain. The CDR3 length is 13 residues. Trimming removed 4 bases from V and 5 bases from J, with 11 bases in between. The germline V gene encodes CDR1 MGHRA and CDR2 YSYEKL.

J is TRBJ2-2 and V is TRBV11-3; TRBD1 is a possible D gene (7 bases). The CDR3 runs to 15 residues. V was clipped by 1 base and J by 6 bases, with 12 bases between them. Per germline, CDR1 SGHNT and CDR2 YENEEA. The DNA for the CDR3 is TGTGCCAGCAGCTTAGGCAGGGGGGCAGCCGGGGAGCTGTTTTTT. Its protein is CASSLGRGAAGELFF.

This clone has a single count. The V and J genes are TRBV5-8 and TRBJ2-7; 7 nucleotides line up with TRBD1. With 4 bases clipped from V and 1 base from J, the junction kept 8 bases outside the gene matches. The germline CDR1 and CDR2 sequences are SGHTS and YDEGEE. The CDR3 length is 15 residues. The CDR3 region is CASSRPGQRSYEQYF. The CDR3 DNA follows: TGTGCCAGCAGCCGTCCGGGACAGAGATCCTACGAGCAGTACTTC.

This sequence joins TRBV7-2 and TRBJ1-4, with a tentative D call TRBD1 (6 bases). The CDR3 has 14 residues. Trimming stripped 5 bases from V and 12 bases from J, with 19 bases between. Germline V lookup: CDR1 SGHTA, CDR2 FQGNSA. CDR3 nucleotide sequence: TGTGCCAGCAGCACAGGGACGTCAGGGTTGGAACTGTTTTTT. Translation gives CASSTGTSGLELFF.

The CDR3 loop is CASSQEERDVDTQYF. As DNA, the CDR3 is TGCGCCAGCAGCCAAGAAGAGCGGGACGTAGATACGCAGTATTTT. This chain joins TRBV4-3 and TRBJ2-3, with TRBD2 identical over 7 bases. With 0 bases clipped from V and 5 bases from J, the junction kept 5 bases outside the gene matches. Germline CDR1 reads LGHNA; CDR2 reads YSLEER. This CDR3 has 15 residues.

The V call is TRBV7-9, the J call TRBJ1-1; tentatively, D is TRBD1 (5 bases). V lost 2 bases and J lost 7, with 11 bases in between. Germline V lookup: CDR1 SEHNR, CDR2 FQNEAQ (reference sequence). The CDR3 consists of 13 residues. As DNA, the CDR3 is TGTGCCAGCAGCTTACAGGGCGGATTTGAAGCTTTCTTT. The encoded protein is CASSLQGGFEAFF.

V and J are TRBV11-2 and TRBJ1-2; D is uncertain. Trimming took 4 bases from V and 8 from J, leaving 17 bases between them. CDR1 SGHAT and CDR2 FQNNGV come from the germline V gene. This CDR3 comprises 14 residues. The CDR3 coding sequence is TGTGCCAGCAGCTCTAGCCCGGTAACATACGGCTACACCTTC. Its translation is CASSSSPVTYGYTF.

This rearrangement joins TRBV10-3 to TRBJ2-1, with 7 bases identical to TRBD2. The length of the CDR3 is 16 residues. J gave up 0 bases and V 6 bases, and 8 bases lay outside the gene matches. Germline assignment: CDR1 ENHRY and CDR2 SYGVKD. Written as DNA, the CDR3 is TGTGCCATCAGAGGTGAGCGGGGTAGCTCCTACAATGAGCAGTTCTTC. Its translation is CAIRGERGSSYNEQFF.

CDR3 amino acids: CSSTEGGSYEQYF. CDR3 sequence (DNA): TGCAGCTCGACGGAAGGGGGTTCCTACGAGCAGTACTTC. The V gene is TRBV29-1, the J gene TRBJ2-5, with a weak D call TRBD1 (6 bases). Gene TRBJ2-7 matches the end of the DNA better, so the J call may be wrong. The CDR3 length is 13 residues. CDR1 and CDR2 (germline): SQVTM, ANQGSEA.

The V call is TRBV11-2, the J call TRBJ1-4; D not certain. The CDR3 has 12 residues. Trimming removed 9 bases from V and 7 bases from J, with 12 bases in between. Germline assignment: CDR1 SGHAT and CDR2 FQNNGV. CDR3 sequence reads: CASKAGVEKLFF. The CDR3 bases are TGTGCCAGTAAGGCGGGAGTTGAAAAACTGTTTTTT. Full variable domain (missing parts from reference TRBV11-2 and TRBJ1-4): EAGVAQSPRYKIIEKRQSVAFWCNPISGHATLYWYQQILGQGPKLLIQFQNNGVVDDSQLPKDRFSAERLKGVDSTLKIQPAKLEDSAVYLCASKAGVEKLFFGSGTQLSVL.

The chain couples TRBV5-6 to TRBJ2-7, with 8 bases matching TRBD2. V lost 1 base and J lost 3; bases outside the gene matches: 6. CDR1 is SGHDT, CDR2 YYEEEE, per germline. This CDR3 region has 15 residues. For the CDR3, the DNA is TGTGCCAGCAGCTTGAACCCCAGCGGGAGCTACGAGCAGTACTTC. It is translated as CASSLNPSGSYEQYF.

The chain is built from TRBV6-5 and TRBJ1-2, with D unclear. Trimming left V 11 bases short and J 4 bases short, with 20 bases between. This CDR3 spans 14 amino acids. CDR1 and CDR2 (germline): MNHEY, SVGAGI. The DNA of the CDR3 is TGTGCCGCCGCCCCAGGAGGCGCGCCCTATGGCTACACCTTC. Translated, it gives CAAAPGGAPYGYTF.

The rearrangement joins TRBV9 to TRBJ2-1; 14 positions match TRBD2. V shed 0 bases, J shed 4 bases, and the junction held 6 bases outside the gene matches. The CDR3 runs 18 residues. Germline CDR1 and CDR2: SGDLS and YYNGEE. The CDR3 reads CASSVVPTSGREYNEQFF. The CDR3, as DNA: TGTGCCAGCAGCGTAGTACCGACTAGCGGGAGGGAATACAATGAGCAGTTCTTC. Full variable domain (remainder filled in from reference TRBV9 and TRBJ2-1): DSGVTQTPKHLITATGQRVTLRCSPRSGDLSVYWYQQSLDQGLQFLIQYYNGEERAKGNILERFSAQQFPDLHSELNLSSLELGDSALYFCASSVVPTSGREYNEQFFGPGTRLTVL.

V and J are TRBV9 and TRBJ2-7; the match to TRBD1 covers 7 bases. Germline V gene data show CDR1 as SGDLS and CDR2 as YYNGEE. Germline trimming cut 2 bases from V and 4 bases from J; bases unmatched to any gene: 9. The CDR3 length is 15 residues. As DNA, the CDR3 is TGTGCCAGCAGCGTGGACCCGGGACAGACGTACGAGCAGTACTTC. It yields the protein CASSVDPGQTYEQYF.

The V gene is TRBV10-2, the J gene TRBJ2-3; TRBD2 matches at 9 bases. Germline CDR1 reads WSHSY; CDR2 reads SAAADI. The CDR3 consists of 17 residues. V trimming: 5 bases; J trimming: 6 bases; junction bases outside the gene matches: 15. CDR3 loop: CASSQTTGTSSMDTQYF. As DNA, the CDR3 is TGCGCCAGCAGTCAAACCACCGGGACTAGCTCTATGGATACGCAGTATTTT.

The rearrangement links TRBV5-4 to TRBJ2-2; 9 bases are shared with TRBD1. The J segment lost 3 bases and the V segment lost 5 bases, leaving 2 bases of the junction unmatched. The CDR3 extends over 14 amino acids. In germline, CDR1 is SGHNT, CDR2 YYREEE (reference sequence). The CDR3 DNA is TGTGCCAGCAGGCGGACAGGGGACACCGGGGAGCTGTTTTTT. It encodes CASRRTGDTGELFF.

This clone was detected only a few times. V usage is TRBV6-5 and J usage is TRBJ1-5, with 7 bases identical to TRBD1. The CDR3 loop spans 13 amino acids. The ends lost 6 bases at V and 5 bases at J; junction bases unmatched: 4. CDR1 is MNHEY and CDR2 is SVGAGI in the germline V gene. The chain's CDR3 is CASRPTGHQPQHF. CDR3 sequence (DNA): TGTGCCAGCAGACCGACAGGGCATCAGCCCCAGCATTTT.

The chain combines TRBV4-2 with TRBJ2-7; 10 nucleotides align to TRBD1. Per the germline V gene, CDR1 is LGHNA and CDR2 is YNFKEQ. The CDR3 has 14 amino acids. V shed 5 bases, J shed 5 bases, and the junction held 6 bases outside the gene matches. The CDR3 DNA is TGTGCCAGCAGCTCAGACAGGGGGCCGGACGAGCAGTACTTC. Protein: CASSSDRGPDEQYF.

This sequence joins TRBV5-4 and TRBJ2-7; 11 nucleotides agree with TRBD1. Trimming cost V 2 bases and J 2 bases; bases outside gene matches: 3. Looked up from germline, CDR1 is SGHNT and CDR2 is YYREEE (reference sequence). CDR3 length: 15 residues. The CDR3 sequence: CASSFPGQGAYEQYF. The CDR3 nucleotides read TGTGCCAGCAGCTTTCCGGGACAGGGGGCCTACGAGCAGTACTTC.

V usage is TRBV7-8 and J usage is TRBJ2-5; maybe TRBD2 (6 bases). There are 16 residues in the CDR3. With 1 base removed from V and 1 base from J, the gap between germline ends came to 13 bases. Germline assignment: CDR1 SGHVS and CDR2 FQNEAQ. CDR3 protein: CASSLGPGLIQETQYF. CDR3 DNA: TGTGCCAGCAGCTTAGGACCGGGACTCATCCAAGAGACCCAGTACTTC.

The chain combines TRBV9 with TRBJ2-7, with TRBD2 matching over 10 bases. Per germline, CDR1 SGDLS and CDR2 YYNGEE. The trim removed 3 bases at V and 2 bases at J, leaving 5 bases unmatched. The CDR3 is 15 amino acids. CDR3 bases: TGTGCCAGCAGCGCACTAGCGGGGCTCCCCTACGAGCAGTACTTC. This codes for CASSALAGLPYEQYF.